This TCR beta chain was captured by sequencing in a study of identical twins. The V gene's germline CDR1 is DFQATT and CDR2 SNEGSKA (reference sequence). V shed 3 bases and J shed 0 bases, with 8 bases lying between them. The length of the CDR3 is 14 residues. TCRdb recomputed calls from the 5' RACE reads with MiXCR, one row per CDR3 protein. The sample holds 200,000 to 250,000 distinct CDR3 sequences, more than 9% seen once. This clonotype was seen many times. The V gene is TRBV20-1, the J gene TRBJ2-2, with D uncertain. This clonotype originated in a man between 50 and 59 years old in good health. Source material: memory T cells sorted from blood. The CDR3: CSASRAANTGELFF. The DNA for the CDR3 is TGCAGTGCTAGTAGGGCAGCGAACACCGGGGAGCTGTTTTTT.